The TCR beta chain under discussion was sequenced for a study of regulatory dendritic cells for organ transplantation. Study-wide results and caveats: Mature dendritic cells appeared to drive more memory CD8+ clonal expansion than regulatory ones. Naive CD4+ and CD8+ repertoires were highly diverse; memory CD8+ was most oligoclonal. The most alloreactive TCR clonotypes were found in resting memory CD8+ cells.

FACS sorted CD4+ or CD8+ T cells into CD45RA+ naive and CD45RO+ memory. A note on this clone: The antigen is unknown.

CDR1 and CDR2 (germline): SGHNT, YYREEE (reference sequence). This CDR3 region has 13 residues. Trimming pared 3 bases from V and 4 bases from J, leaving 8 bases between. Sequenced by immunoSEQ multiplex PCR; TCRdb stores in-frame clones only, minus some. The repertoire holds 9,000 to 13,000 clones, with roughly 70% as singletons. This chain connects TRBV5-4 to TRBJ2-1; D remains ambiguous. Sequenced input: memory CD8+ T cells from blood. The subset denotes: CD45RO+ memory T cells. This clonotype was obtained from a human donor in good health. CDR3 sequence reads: CASSSNLYNEQFF. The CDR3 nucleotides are TGTGCCAGCAGCTCCAACCTTTACAATGAGCAGTTCTTC.